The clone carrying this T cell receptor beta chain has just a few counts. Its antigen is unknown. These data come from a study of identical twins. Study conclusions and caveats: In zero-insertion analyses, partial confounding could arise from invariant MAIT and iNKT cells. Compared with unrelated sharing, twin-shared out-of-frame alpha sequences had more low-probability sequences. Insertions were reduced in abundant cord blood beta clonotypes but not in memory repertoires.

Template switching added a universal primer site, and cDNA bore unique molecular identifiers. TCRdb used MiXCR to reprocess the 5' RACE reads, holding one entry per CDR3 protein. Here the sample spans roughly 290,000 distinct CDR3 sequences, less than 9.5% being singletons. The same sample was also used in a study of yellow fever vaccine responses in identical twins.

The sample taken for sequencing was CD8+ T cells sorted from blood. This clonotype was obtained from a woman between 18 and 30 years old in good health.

The CDR3 sequence: CASSHYSGGQETQYF. The CDR3 nucleotides are TGCGCCAGCAGCCACTATAGCGGGGGCCAAGAGACCCAGTACTTC. J is TRBJ2-5 and V is TRBV4-3, with 9 bases fitting TRBD2. The CDR3 has 15 residues. J was trimmed by 1 base and V by 3 bases; bases with no gene match: 3. Per the germline V gene, CDR1 is LGHNA and CDR2 is YSLEER.